The clone carrying this T cell receptor (beta chain) has only a few counts. Its antigen is not known. The sample belongs to a study of T cells after yellow fever vaccination. CDR3 length: 12 amino acids. CDR1 is MNHNY and CDR2 is SVGAGI in the germline V gene (reference sequence). Trimming cost V 11 bases and J 2 bases, with 12 bases left between them. Study-wide findings and caveats: Of the clonotypes, a small share occurred in both CD4 and CD8 compartments.

Researchers made TCR cDNA using 5'RACE template switching, and this step added a universal primer site and UMIs. Using its own MiXCR run on the 5' RACE reads, TCRdb lists one record per CDR3 protein. The table records roughly 500,000 distinct CDR3 sequences, 15% to 20% of them present only once. The sequenced sample was PBMCs, obtained 15 days after the yellow fever booster vaccination. The V gene is TRBV6-6, the J gene TRBJ2-5; D gene unclear. The TCR originated in a man aged 25 to 40 who received the YFV17D yellow fever vaccine. CDR3 sequence: CAGSAGQETQYF. In DNA, the CDR3 is TGTGCCGGGTCAGCTGGTCAAGAGACCCAGTACTTC.